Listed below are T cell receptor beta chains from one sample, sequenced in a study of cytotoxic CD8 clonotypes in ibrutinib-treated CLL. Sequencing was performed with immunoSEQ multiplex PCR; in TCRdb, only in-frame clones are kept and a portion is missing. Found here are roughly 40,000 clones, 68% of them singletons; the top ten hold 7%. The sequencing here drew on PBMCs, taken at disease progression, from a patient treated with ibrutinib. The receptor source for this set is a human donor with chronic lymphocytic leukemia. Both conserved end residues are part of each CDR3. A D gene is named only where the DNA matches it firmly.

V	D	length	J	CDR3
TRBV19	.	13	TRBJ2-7	CASSRTASYEQYF
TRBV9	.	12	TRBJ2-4	CASSDGGDIQYF
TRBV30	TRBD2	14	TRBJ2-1	CAWSVGGSENEQFF
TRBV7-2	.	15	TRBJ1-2	CASSSTPAASYGYTF
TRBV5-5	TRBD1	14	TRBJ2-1	CASSLGTGVNEQFF
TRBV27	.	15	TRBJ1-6	CASSVTTGHNSPLHF
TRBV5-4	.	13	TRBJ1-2	CASSLVAGDGYTF
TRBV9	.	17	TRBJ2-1	CASSSFPGLGVLNEQFF
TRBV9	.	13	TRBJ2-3	CASSVAASDTQYF
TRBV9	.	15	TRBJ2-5	CASSAGTSPGETQYF
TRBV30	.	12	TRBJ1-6	CAWMRGSSPLHF
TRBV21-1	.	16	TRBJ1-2	CASSKGVAGLNYGYTF
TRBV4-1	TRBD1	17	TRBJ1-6	CASSLGGQGGGDSPLHF
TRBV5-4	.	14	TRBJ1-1	CASSLGAENTEAFF
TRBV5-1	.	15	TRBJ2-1	CASSLQESSYNEQFF
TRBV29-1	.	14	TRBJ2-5	CSVTFMDSQETQYF
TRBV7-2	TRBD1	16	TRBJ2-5	CASSLATGFKAETQYF
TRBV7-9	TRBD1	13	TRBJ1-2	CASGRGPNYGYTF
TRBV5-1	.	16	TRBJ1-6	CASSLGGGLGNSPLHF
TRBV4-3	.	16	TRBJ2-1	CASSQVEDSGYNEQFF
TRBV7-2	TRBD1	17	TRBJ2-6	CASSFTTGFTGANVLTF
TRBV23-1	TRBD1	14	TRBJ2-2	CASSHRQGGGELFF
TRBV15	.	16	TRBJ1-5	CATSRGGGAQGQPQHF
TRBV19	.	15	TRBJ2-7	CASSKLTGPTYEQYF
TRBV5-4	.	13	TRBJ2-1	CASSSGVGNEQFF
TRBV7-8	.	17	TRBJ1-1	CASSLVPRGRRYTEAFF
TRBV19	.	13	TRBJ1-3	CASIPRGGNTIYF
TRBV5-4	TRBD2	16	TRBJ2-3	CASSPWRGSSIDTQYF
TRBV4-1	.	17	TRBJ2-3	CASSQRMRVGGPDTQYF
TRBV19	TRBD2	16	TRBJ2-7	CASSIFGLAGPGEQYF
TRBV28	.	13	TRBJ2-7	CASSLRQIYEQYF
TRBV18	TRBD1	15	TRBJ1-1	CASFVVPGGDTEAFF
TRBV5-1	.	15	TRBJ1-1	CASRPGAEMNTEAFF
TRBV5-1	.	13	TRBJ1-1	CASSLDPGAEAFF
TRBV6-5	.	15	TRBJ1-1	CASSYSSQENTEAFF
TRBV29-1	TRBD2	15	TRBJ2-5	CSAMGLAGFGETQYF
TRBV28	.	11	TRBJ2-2	CASSGAGELFF
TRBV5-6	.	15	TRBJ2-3	CASALKRGSTDTQYF
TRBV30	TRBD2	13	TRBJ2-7	CAYRIAGVYEQYF
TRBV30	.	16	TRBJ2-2	CAWSVKGGSNTGELFF
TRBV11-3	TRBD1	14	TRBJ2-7	CASSLGGQDYEQYF
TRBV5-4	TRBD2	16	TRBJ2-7	CASSSGSSGRTYEQYF
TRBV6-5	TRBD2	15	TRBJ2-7	CASRPTSGSIHEQYF
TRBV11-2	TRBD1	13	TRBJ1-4	CASSSHNRGELFF
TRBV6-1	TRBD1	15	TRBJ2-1	CASSAGTGSYNEQFF
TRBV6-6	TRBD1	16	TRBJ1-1	CATLDRGRKMNTEAFF
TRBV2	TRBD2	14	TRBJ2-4	CASTWERGKNIQYF
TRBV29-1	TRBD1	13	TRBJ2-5	CSVETGAGETQYF